The 22 T cell receptor beta chains below come from one sample, sequenced in a study of blood T cell repertoires in COVID-19. Assay: immunoSEQ multiplex PCR; the TCRdb copy retains only in-frame clones and omits some. The sample has tens of thousands of clones, 80% seen once. The sequencing sample was made of peripheral blood. These TCRs come from a woman aged 70-85 years with acute or convalescent COVID-19.

The rearrangement joins TRBV4-2 to TRBJ2-7; the match to TRBD1 covers 7 bases. The CDR3 loop spans 15 amino acids. The V segment lost 2 bases and the J segment 2 bases; nucleotides outside the gene matches: 6. Germline-derived CDR1 and CDR2 are LGHNA and YNFKEQ. The CDR3 bases are TGTGCCAGCAGCCAACTTAATCAGGGGGCCTACGAGCAGTACTTC. Translation gives CASSQLNQGAYEQYF.

This clone was counted a few times. The rearrangement links TRBV5-1 to TRBJ2-1; D is uncertain. The V gene's germline CDR1 is SGHRS and CDR2 YFSETQ. This CDR3 is 14 amino acids long. The V and J ends lost 0 bases and 2 bases respectively, with 6 bases between them. The CDR3 spells CASSLDSTYNEQFF. The CDR3 nucleotides read TGCGCCAGCAGCTTGGACAGTACCTACAATGAGCAGTTCTTC.

V is TRBV4-3 and J is TRBJ1-4, with 7 bases identical to TRBD1. With 0 bases clipped from V and 10 bases from J, the junction kept 11 bases outside the gene matches. The CDR3 extends over 16 amino acids. The germline V gene encodes CDR1 LGHNA and CDR2 YSLEER. Here the CDR3 DNA reads TGCGCCAGCAGCCAAGATGTGGGACAGAATTTAGGAAAACTGTTTTTT. Translated, it gives CASSQDVGQNLGKLFF.

The chain recombines TRBV19 with TRBJ1-3, with D maybe TRBD1 (6 bases). The germline V gene encodes CDR1 LNHDA and CDR2 SQIVND (reference sequence). V was clipped by 4 bases and J by 0 bases, with 13 bases between them. The CDR3 covers 16 residues. Written as DNA, the CDR3 is TGTGCCAGTAGTAAGCAGGGGCCCCGCTCTGGAAACACCATATATTTT. Protein product: CASSKQGPRSGNTIYF.

The gene calls are TRBV18 and TRBJ1-1, with D possibly matching TRBD1 (5 bases). The V gene's germline CDR1 is KGHSH and CDR2 LQKENI. V lost 3 bases, J lost 7 bases, and 21 bases lay in between. The CDR3 contains 16 residues. CDR3 region: CASSPRTGGPRHEAFF. The DNA for the CDR3 is TGTGCCAGCTCACCTAGAACCGGGGGACCGCGGCATGAAGCTTTCTTT. Full variable domain (remainder filled in from reference TRBV18 and TRBJ1-1): NAGVMQNPRHLVRRRGQEARLRCSPMKGHSHVYWYRQLPEEGLKFMVYLQKENIIDESGMPKERFSAEFPKEGPSILRIQQVVRGDSAAYFCASSPRTGGPRHEAFFGQGTRLTVV.

V is TRBV20-1 and J is TRBJ2-7; weak D call: TRBD1 (5 bases). Germline assignment: CDR1 DFQATT and CDR2 SNEGSKA (reference sequence). The CDR3 loop spans 15 amino acids. V lost 3 bases, J lost 3 bases, and 18 bases lay in between. In DNA, the CDR3 is TGCAGTGCTAGTCCCACCCAGGGATATCACTACGAGCAGTACTTC. It encodes CSASPTQGYHYEQYF.

The chain carries TRBV28 and TRBJ1-2; TRBD1 matches 9 bases. The CDR3 is 13 amino acids. V shed 5 bases and J 2 bases; nucleotides not matched to a gene: 0. Germline CDR1 and CDR2: MDHEN and SYDVKM. CDR3 bases: TGTGCCAGCAGTGGGACAGGGAACTATGGCTACACCTTC. It encodes CASSGTGNYGYTF.

This chain uses TRBV5-1 with TRBJ2-2; 11 nucleotides line up with TRBD1. The CDR3 length is 16 residues. Germline V gene data show CDR1 as SGHRS and CDR2 as YFSETQ. V lost 4 bases to trimming and J lost 5 bases; unmatched junction nucleotides: 7. The CDR3 nucleotides are TGCGCCAGCAGCCCGGGACAGGGGGGATGGACCGGGGAGCTGTTTTTT. Translating it yields CASSPGQGGWTGELFF.

The sample holds a few counts of this clone. This sequence joins TRBV6-5 and TRBJ1-1; 9 bases line up with TRBD1. In germline, CDR1 is MNHEY, CDR2 SVGAGI. With V trimmed by 6 bases and J by 6 bases, 8 bases remained unmatched. This CDR3 spans 14 amino acids. CDR3 in DNA: TGTGCCAGCAGGATACAGGGGGCGTTCGCTGAAGCTTTCTTT. Amino acid sequence: CASRIQGAFAEAFF.

The V gene is TRBV4-1, the J gene TRBJ1-2; 9 bases match TRBD1. The CDR3 spans 15 residues. V trimming: 2 bases; J trimming: 5 bases; junction bases outside the gene matches: 6. Germline CDR1 reads MGHRA; CDR2 reads YSYEKL. The CDR3 loop is CASSQNWDRAYGYTF. The DNA of the CDR3 is TGCGCCAGCAGCCAAAACTGGGACAGGGCATATGGCTACACCTTC.

This chain joins TRBV19 and TRBJ1-1; 7 nucleotides align to TRBD1. Germline assignment: CDR1 LNHDA and CDR2 SQIVND (reference sequence). The trim removed 9 bases at V and 5 bases at J, leaving 9 bases unmatched. The length of the CDR3 is 13 residues. CDR3 residues: CARDRDRTTEAFF. CDR3 DNA sequence: TGTGCCAGAGACCGGGACAGAACGACTGAAGCTTTCTTT.

The chain employs TRBV18 and TRBJ1-6, with 11 bases that match TRBD1. Germline V gene data show CDR1 as KGHSH and CDR2 as LQKENI. Germline trimming cut 5 bases from V and 6 bases from J; bases unmatched to any gene: 3. The CDR3 extends over 15 amino acids. The CDR3, as DNA: TGTGCCAGCTCAGCCGGGACAGGGGGTAATTCACCCCTCCACTTT. Amino acid sequence: CASSAGTGGNSPLHF.

The chain recombines TRBV6-2 or TRBV6-3 with TRBJ2-1, with 9 bases that match TRBD2. The CDR3 totals 17 residues. CDR1 is MNHEY and CDR2 is SVGEGT in the germline V gene. Trimming took 3 bases from V and 8 from J; bases not matched to a gene: 14. The CDR3 spells CASSYPHAGGPRHEQFF. The CDR3 region has the DNA TGTGCCAGCAGTTATCCCCATGCGGGGGGGCCACGCCATGAGCAGTTCTTC.

This clone was detected a few times. This chain joins TRBV19 and TRBJ1-1, with a weak D call TRBD1 (5 bases). CDR1 and CDR2 from the germline V gene are LNHDA and SQIVND (reference sequence). The CDR3 runs to 13 residues. V was cut by 10 bases and J by 8 bases, with 20 bases left in between. The CDR3 sequence is CATTWGTQDEAFF. The CDR3 DNA is TGTGCCACCACATGGGGCACCCAAGACGAAGCTTTCTTT.

The CDR3 nucleotides are TGTGCCAGCAGCCGGCGCCCGGGCGGGGGAGTATATGAGCAGTTCTTC. This sequence encodes CASSRRPGGGVYEQFF. The V and J genes are TRBV7-6 and TRBJ2-1; 7 bases map to TRBD2. Germline lookup yields CDR1 SGHVS and CDR2 FNYEAQ. The CDR3 totals 16 residues. V lost 5 bases to trimming and J lost 8 bases; unmatched junction nucleotides: 15.

The V and J genes are TRBV6-9 and TRBJ1-5; the D gene is possibly TRBD1 (6 bases). Germline loops: CDR1 MNHGY, CDR2 SVAAGI. V was clipped by 2 bases and J by 4 bases, with 18 bases between them. The length of the CDR3 is 17 residues. CDR3 bases: TGTGCCAGCAGTTATATCGCGGGGGCGGGGGGTAATCAGCCCCAGCATTTT. Protein product: CASSYIAGAGGNQPQHF.

The J gene is TRBJ2-3, the V gene TRBV5-4; TRBD2 aligns across 7 bases. CDR3 size: 14 residues. Germline loops: CDR1 SGHNT, CDR2 YYREEE (reference sequence). J lost 14 bases, V lost 4 bases, and 16 bases had no gene match. The CDR3 sequence: CASSPGLGGALRYF. As DNA, the CDR3 is TGTGCCAGCAGCCCAGGACTAGGCGGGGCCCTGCGGTATTTT.

Points on this clone: The junction departs from the called germline gene at one end, perhaps through a read error. This sequence joins TRBV7-2 and TRBJ1-3, with a tentative D call TRBD1 (6 bases). This CDR3 comprises 15 residues. CDR1 is SGHTA and CDR2 is FQGNSA in the germline V gene. CDR3 amino acids: CASTLSGGGGNTIYF. DNA for the CDR3: TGTGCCAGCACCTTATCGGGGGGCGGAGGAAACACCATATATTTT.

CDR3 protein: CASSVNRGWNQPQHF. CDR3 DNA sequence: TGTGCCAGCAGCGTTAACAGGGGATGGAATCAGCCCCAGCATTTT. The chain uses TRBV6-5 and TRBJ1-5; TRBD1 matches at 7 bases. CDR3 length: 15 amino acids. J was trimmed by 4 bases and V by 6 bases; bases with no gene match: 9. The germline CDR1 and CDR2 sequences are MNHEY and SVGAGI.

The genes are TRBV5-1 and TRBJ1-2, with 9 bases fitting TRBD1. The CDR3 sequence is 14 residues long. J lost 8 bases, V lost 7 bases, and 12 bases had no gene match. Germline lookup yields CDR1 SGHRS and CDR2 YFSETQ. The CDR3 DNA is TGCGCCAGCCAAGAAACAGGGGGCACGGAGGGCTACACCTTC. Its protein product is CASQETGGTEGYTF.

The chain joins TRBV21-1 to TRBJ1-5; TRBD1 is the table's D call, not checked against the DNA. TRBV21-1 is a pseudogene locus. CDR3 length: 18 amino acids. The CDR3 region is CASSKGRGRDSIIWPQHF. The DNA of the CDR3 is TGTGCCAGCAGCAAAGGCAGGGGTCGGGACAGCATCATTTGGCCCCAGCATTTT.

V gene TRBV10-2 combines with J gene TRBJ1-1; TRBD1 agrees at 7 bases. The trim removed 6 bases at V and 1 base at J, leaving 11 bases unmatched. CDR3 size: 16 residues. Germline CDR1 WSHSY, CDR2 SAAADI. CDR3 in DNA: TGCGCCAGCAGCGGGGGTACAGGGGCGCCGAACACTGAAGCTTTCTTT. Translated, it gives CASSGGTGAPNTEAFF.